This T cell receptor beta chain was sequenced for a study of blood T cell repertoires in COVID-19. Study at large: Sites in the United States, Italy and Spain provided acute and convalescent COVID-19 samples. PBMCs, B-cell-depleted T cells, or T cells were the source of the cDNA or gDNA that made up the material.

Original analysis: Cell counts per sample came from amplifying reference gene primers. Sequenced by immunoSEQ multiplex PCR; TCRdb stores in-frame clones only, minus some. The V and J calls and clone size come from that table; D and trimming were worked out from the DNA. The table lists under 75,000 clones, roughly 92% of them singletons, with 3.5% to 5.5% in the top ten. The V end lost 3 bases, the J end lost 2 bases, and 11 bases lay between the germline ends. The CDR3 spans 14 residues. Germline V gene lookup returns CDR1 SGDLS and CDR2 YYNGEE. The gene calls are TRBV9 and TRBJ2-5; the D gene is possibly TRBD2 (5 bases). Sequencing input: peripheral blood. This TCR was recovered from a man between 45 and 60 years old with active COVID-19. The CDR3 loop is CASSARTGQETQYF. The DNA for the CDR3 is TGTGCCAGCAGCGCCCGGACGGGGCAAGAGACCCAGTACTTC. The entire variable domain, with the rest obtained from reference TRBV9 and TRBJ2-5, is as follows: DSGVTQTPKHLITATGQRVTLRCSPRSGDLSVYWYQQSLDQGLQFLIQYYNGEERAKGNILERFSAQQFPDLHSELNLSSLELGDSALYFCASSARTGQETQYFGPGTRLLVL.